This T cell receptor (beta chain) was sequenced in a study of cytotoxic CD8 clonotypes in ibrutinib-treated CLL. Study-wide context: Samples had a mean of 255,043 productive templates and more than 80,000 productive rearrangements. Broader study findings: Patients showed higher baseline clonality than age-matched healthy donors, and it tracked circulating CD8+ T-cell counts. Clonality went higher at ibrutinib response and then dropped back toward baseline at progression.

Repertoires were generated with immunoSEQ multiplex PCR, while TCRdb's copy carries only in-frame clones and drops some. The top ten clones hold nearly 35% of a sample with 11,000 to 15,000 clones, about 55% of them seen once. For TCR beta libraries, about 2 micrograms of genomic DNA were obtained from cryopreserved PBMCs. Germline CDR1 reads MNHNS; CDR2 reads SASEGT. The CDR3 consists of 13 residues. V was cut by 4 bases and J by 5 bases, with 9 bases left in between. This clone was detected only a few times. Antigen specificity is unknown. The chain recombines TRBV6-1 with TRBJ1-5; no definite D call. The clonotype was recovered from a human donor with chronic lymphocytic leukemia. The specimen comprised PBMCs, sampled at an approximately 22-month disease-progression time point, from a patient treated with ibrutinib. CDR3 DNA sequence: TGTGCCAGCAGTGCCTCTTGGGATCAGCCCCAGCATTTT. Encoded protein: CASSASWDQPQHF.